The TCR beta chain under discussion was sequenced for a study of beta chain features in type 1 diabetes. Isolated RNA was reverse transcribed in full, so expressed TCRB transcripts were sequenced. TCRdb's copy holds only in-frame clones and misses some; the assay was immunoSEQ multiplex PCR. The profile shows more than 20,000 clones, 49% of them singletons. Germline CDR1 reads SGHAT; CDR2 reads FQNNGV. The CDR3 runs to 14 residues. V was cut by 5 bases and J by 4 bases, with 13 bases left in between. Worth noting for this clone: No antigen is known for it.

Broader study findings: Patients with Type 1 diabetes showed moderately but significantly shorter TCRB CDR3s in all four CD4+ subsets.

The V gene is TRBV11-2, the J gene TRBJ2-3; D uncertain. This receptor was obtained from a man aged 25-45 years with type 1 diabetes. Sequencing was carried out using stem cell memory CD4+ T cells from blood. DNA of the CDR3: TGTGCCAGCAGCGCCTCGCGAGGTGCAGATACGCAGTATTTT. This translates into CASSASRGADTQYF. The variable domain in full, with the rest retrieved from reference TRBV11-2 and TRBJ2-3, is EAGVAQSPRYKIIEKRQSVAFWCNPISGHATLYWYQQILGQGPKLLIQFQNNGVVDDSQLPKDRFSAERLKGVDSTLKIQPAKLEDSAVYLCASSASRGADTQYFGPGTRLTVL.